This T cell receptor (beta chain) was sequenced in a study of technical replicates of blood from a handful of donors. Generated by immunoSEQ multiplex PCR, the TCRdb table keeps only in-frame clones and is missing some. The data hold 40,000 to 55,000 clones, with approximately 95% observed a single time. The germline V and J ends were trimmed by 7 bases and 11 bases, with 20 bases remaining between them. This CDR3 has 13 residues. Germline V gene sequence: CDR1 ENHRY, CDR2 SYGVKD. The origin of this receptor is a human donor in good health. J is TRBJ1-1 and V is TRBV10-3; TRBD1 might be the D (6 bases). Source material: T cells isolated from PBMCs. As DNA, the CDR3 is TGTGCCATCACGGCCTCTGGGGGCAATCGCGCTTTCTTT. It yields the protein CAITASGGNRAFF.